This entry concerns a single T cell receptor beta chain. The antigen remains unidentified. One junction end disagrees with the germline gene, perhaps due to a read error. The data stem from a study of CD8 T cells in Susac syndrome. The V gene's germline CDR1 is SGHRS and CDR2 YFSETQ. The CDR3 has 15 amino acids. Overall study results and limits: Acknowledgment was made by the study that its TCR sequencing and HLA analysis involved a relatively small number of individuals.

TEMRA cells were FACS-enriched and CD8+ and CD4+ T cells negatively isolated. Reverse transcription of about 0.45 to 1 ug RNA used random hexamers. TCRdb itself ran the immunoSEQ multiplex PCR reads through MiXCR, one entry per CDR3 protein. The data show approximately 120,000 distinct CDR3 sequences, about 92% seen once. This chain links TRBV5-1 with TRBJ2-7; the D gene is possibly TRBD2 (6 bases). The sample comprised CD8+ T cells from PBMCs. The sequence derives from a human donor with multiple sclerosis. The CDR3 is CASCFGREAPYEQYF. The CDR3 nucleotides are TGCGCCAGCTGCTTTGGCAGGGAGGCTCCCTACGAGCAGTACTTC.